This T cell receptor (beta chain) originates from a study of T cells after yellow fever vaccination. Study details: Each low-cell-number fraction was prepared by means of SMART-Seq v4 Ultra Low Input.

Germline V gene data show CDR1 as SGHRS and CDR2 as YFSETQ. The CDR3 sequence is 13 residues long. V dropped 4 bases and J dropped 4; count of bases not matched to a gene: 4. Study-wide results and limits: Most clones from primary vaccination were detected again post-booster (roughly 96% CD4, roughly 91% CD8). Weaker, the secondary response peaked sooner, at day 5 versus 15.

In TCRdb, the 5' RACE reads were re-called with MiXCR into one record per CDR3 protein. The table records about 350,000 distinct CDR3 sequences, roughly 8.4% of them present only once. This clonotype was observed a few times. Its antigen is undetermined. The TCR comes from a young man who received the YFV17D yellow fever vaccine. The material was PBMCs, obtained more than 40 days after the first yellow fever vaccination. The rearrangement uses TRBV5-1 and TRBJ1-1, with 7 bases identical to TRBD1. CDR3 region: CASSKGQFTEAFF. CDR3 coding DNA: TGCGCCAGCAGCAAGGGACAGTTCACTGAAGCTTTCTTT. Full variable domain (remainder filled in from reference TRBV5-1 and TRBJ1-1): KAGVTQTPRYLIKTRGQQVTLSCSPISGHRSVSWYQQTPGQGLQFLFEYFSETQRNKGNFPGRFSGRQFSNSRSEMNVSTLELGDSALYLCASSKGQFTEAFFGQGTRLTVV.